This passage covers 11 T cell receptor beta chains from one sample sequenced in a study of PD-1 blockade in classical Hodgkin lymphoma. The data were produced by immunoSEQ multiplex PCR, yet TCRdb's version contains in-frame clones alone and is incomplete. The data contain 15,000 to 20,000 clones, around 81% of them singletons. As for time point: newly diagnosed, previously untreated cHL patient sample. Researchers report purifying CD4+ T cells from thawed PBMCs by magnetic negative selection. Sequencing was carried out using CD4+ T cells from blood. The receptors were sampled from a human donor with classical Hodgkin lymphoma.

This chain connects TRBV5-6 to TRBJ2-7; the D gene could be TRBD1 or TRBD2 (5 bases each). Trimming removed 0 bases at V and 5 bases at J, with 12 bases between. The CDR3 length is 14 residues. CDR1 and CDR2 (germline): SGHDT, YYEEEE. The CDR3 coding sequence is TGTGCCAGCAGCTTGGCAGGGATCGGGGACGAGCAGTACTTC. It is translated as CASSLAGIGDEQYF.

The J gene is TRBJ2-6, the V gene TRBV11-1; 7 bases agree with TRBD1. Germline V lookup: CDR1 SGHAT, CDR2 FQDESV (reference sequence). The CDR3 is 18 residues long. The V gene end was trimmed by 5 bases and the J gene end by 0 bases; junction bases not matched to a gene: 10. This CDR3 is CASSPDRANDSGANVLTF. Written as DNA, the CDR3 is TGTGCCAGCAGCCCAGACAGGGCCAATGACTCTGGGGCCAACGTCCTGACTTTC. Together with reference TRBV11-1 and TRBJ2-6, the CDR3 gives the full variable domain: EAEVAQSPRYKITEKSQAVAFWCDPISGHATLYWYRQILGQGPELLVQFQDESVVDDSQLPKDRFSAERLKGVDSTLKIQPAELGDSAMYLCASSPDRANDSGANVLTFGAGSRLTVL.

V usage is TRBV6-1 and J usage is TRBJ2-3; the D gene is possibly TRBD2 (5 bases). This CDR3 is 12 amino acids long. V lost 6 bases and J 5 bases, leaving 9 bases between the germline ends. Germline V gene lookup returns CDR1 MNHNS and CDR2 SASEGT. CDR3 nucleotides: TGTGCCAGCAGGGAACTAGTAGATACGCAGTATTTT. It translates to CASRELVDTQYF.

About this clone itself: One end of the junction does not line up with germline, which may come from a read error. The chain has TRBV2 and TRBJ2-3; TRBD1 or TRBD2 may be the D gene (7 bases each). Germline-derived CDR1 and CDR2 are SNHLY and FYNNEI. The CDR3 loop spans 17 amino acids. The DNA for the CDR3 is TGTGCCCGCAGGGGGGGACTCCAGGGGGTAAGCACAGATACGCAGTATTTT. Its translation is CARRGGLQGVSTDTQYF.

As concerns this clone: The conserved phenylalanine or tryptophan is not found at the CDR3 terminus, so this likely reflects a read error. The limits of the CDR3 on the DNA are not certain, so only TCRdb's listed CDR3 is given. CDR3 protein: CASSESAVTLL. The chain has TRBV6-5 and TRBJ2-7; the DNA was not compared with TRBD2, the D call given in the table. Germline lookup yields CDR1 MNHEY and CDR2 SVGAGI. The CDR3 spans 11 residues, counting both ends.

The V call is TRBV21-1, the J call TRBJ2-1; whether TRBD2, the table's D call, matches the DNA was not checked. TRBV21-1 is a documented pseudogene. The CDR3 is made up of 16 amino acids. The CDR3 DNA is TGTGCCAGCCAGTCGTTCCCGGGACTAGCTCAAAATGAGCAGTTCTTC. Protein: CASQSFPGLAQNEQFF.

The chain couples TRBV19 to TRBJ2-1, with 9 bases matching TRBD1. Germline CDR1 is LNHDA and CDR2 is SQIVND (reference sequence). The CDR3 totals 16 residues. J was trimmed by 6 bases and V by 5 bases; bases with no gene match: 11. CDR3 coding DNA: TGTGCCAGTAGTTCCCAGGGACAGGGAAGGGGCAATGAGCAGTTCTTC. It translates to CASSSQGQGRGNEQFF.

The V gene is TRBV7-9, the J gene TRBJ1-4; D remains unclear. Trimming pared 4 bases from V and 3 bases from J, leaving 9 bases between. The germline V gene has CDR1 SEHNR and CDR2 FQNEAQ (reference sequence). CDR3 length equals 14 residues. The CDR3, as DNA: TGTGCCAGCAGCTCTAAGCCGGCTAATGAAAAACTGTTTTTT. Its translation is CASSSKPANEKLFF.

V gene TRBV7-2 combines with J gene TRBJ1-4; D ambiguous. The CDR3 consists of 16 residues. CDR1 SGHTA and CDR2 FQGNSA come from the germline V gene. V lost 5 bases and J 0 bases, leaving 13 bases between the germline ends. CDR3 DNA sequence: TGTGCCAGCAGCCCCCAACCGGGCGCAACTAATGAAAAACTGTTTTTT. Encoded protein: CASSPQPGATNEKLFF.

The chain employs TRBV5-1 and TRBJ2-5; D remains unclear. CDR3 length: 12 amino acids. V was pared by 2 bases and J by 5 bases, with 7 bases between. The germline V gene has CDR1 SGHRS and CDR2 YFSETQ. CDR3 bases: TGCGCCAGCAGCTTAGGGTTGGAGACCCAGTACTTC. Encoded protein: CASSLGLETQYF.

Here the CDR3 DNA reads TGTGCCAGCAGTTACCCTATAACAGGGGGAAGGTACGAGCAGTACTTC. Translated: CASSYPITGGRYEQYF. The chain couples TRBV6-6 to TRBJ2-7, with 8 bases aligning to TRBD1. Germline V lookup: CDR1 MNHNY, CDR2 SVGAGI (reference sequence). Trimming at V came to 2 bases and at J to 4 bases, leaving 10 bases not matched to a gene. CDR3 length equals 16 residues.